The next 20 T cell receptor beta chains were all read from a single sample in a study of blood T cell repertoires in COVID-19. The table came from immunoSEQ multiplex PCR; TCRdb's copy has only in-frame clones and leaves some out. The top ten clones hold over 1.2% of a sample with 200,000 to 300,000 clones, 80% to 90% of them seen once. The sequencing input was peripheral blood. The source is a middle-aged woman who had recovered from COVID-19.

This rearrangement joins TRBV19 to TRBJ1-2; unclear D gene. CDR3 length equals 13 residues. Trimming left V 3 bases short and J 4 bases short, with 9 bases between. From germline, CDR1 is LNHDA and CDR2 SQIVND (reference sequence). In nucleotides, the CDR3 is TGTGCCAGTAGTATGGGCCAGATCTATGGCTACACCTTC. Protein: CASSMGQIYGYTF.

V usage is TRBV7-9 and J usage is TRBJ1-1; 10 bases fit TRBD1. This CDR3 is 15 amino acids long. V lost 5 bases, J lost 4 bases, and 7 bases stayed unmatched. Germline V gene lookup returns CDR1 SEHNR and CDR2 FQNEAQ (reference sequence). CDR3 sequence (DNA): TGTGCCAGCAGCCCGGGACAGGGGTCGGTCACTGAAGCTTTCTTT. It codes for CASSPGQGSVTEAFF.

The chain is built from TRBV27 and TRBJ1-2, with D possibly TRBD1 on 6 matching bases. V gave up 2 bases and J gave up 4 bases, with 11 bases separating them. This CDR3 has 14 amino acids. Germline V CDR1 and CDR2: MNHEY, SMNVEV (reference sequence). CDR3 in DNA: TGTGCCAGCAGTTTAACAGGGCCGGGCTATGGCTACACCTTC. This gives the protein CASSLTGPGYGYTF.

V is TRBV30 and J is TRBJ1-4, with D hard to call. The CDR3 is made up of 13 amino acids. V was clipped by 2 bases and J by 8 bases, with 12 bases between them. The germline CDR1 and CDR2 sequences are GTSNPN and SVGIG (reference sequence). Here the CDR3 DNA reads TGTGCCTGGAGTCCCGCAGCGATGGAAAAACTGTTTTTT. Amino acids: CAWSPAAMEKLFF.

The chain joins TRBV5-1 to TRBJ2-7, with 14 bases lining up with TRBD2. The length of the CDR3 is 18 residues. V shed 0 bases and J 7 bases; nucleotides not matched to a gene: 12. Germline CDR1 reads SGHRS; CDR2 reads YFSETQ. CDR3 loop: CASSLVPPTSGGAQEQYF. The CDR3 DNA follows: TGCGCCAGCAGCTTGGTCCCCCCGACTAGCGGGGGGGCTCAGGAGCAGTACTTC.

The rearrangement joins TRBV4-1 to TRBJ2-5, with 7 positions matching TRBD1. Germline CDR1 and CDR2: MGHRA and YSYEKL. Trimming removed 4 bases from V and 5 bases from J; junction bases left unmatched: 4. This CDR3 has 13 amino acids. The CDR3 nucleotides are TGCGCCAGCAGCCGCGGCAGGGGGGAGACCCAGTACTTC. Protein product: CASSRGRGETQYF.

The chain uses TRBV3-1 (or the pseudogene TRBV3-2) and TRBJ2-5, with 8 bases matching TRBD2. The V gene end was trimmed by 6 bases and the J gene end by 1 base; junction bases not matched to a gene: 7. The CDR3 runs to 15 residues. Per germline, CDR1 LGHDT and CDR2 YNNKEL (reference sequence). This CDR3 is CASRRGTSSQETQYF. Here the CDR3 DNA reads TGTGCCAGCAGACGCGGGACTAGTTCCCAAGAGACCCAGTACTTC.

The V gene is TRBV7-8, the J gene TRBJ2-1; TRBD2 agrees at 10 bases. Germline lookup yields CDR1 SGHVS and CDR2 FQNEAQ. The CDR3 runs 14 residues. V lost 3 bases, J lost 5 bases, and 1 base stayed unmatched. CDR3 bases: TGTGCCAGCAGCTTCGGACTAGCGGACAATGAGCAGTTCTTC. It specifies CASSFGLADNEQFF. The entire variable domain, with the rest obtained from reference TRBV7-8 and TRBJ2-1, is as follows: GAGVSQSPRYKVAKRGQDVALRCDPISGHVSLFWYQQALGQGPEFLTYFQNEAQLDKSGLPSDRFFAERPEGSVSTLKIQRTQQEDSAVYLCASSFGLADNEQFFGPGTRLTVL.

As DNA, the CDR3 is TGTGCCAGCAGTTTAGTGGGGGGGCCTGGTGAGCAGTTCTTC. Its translation: CASSLVGGPGEQFF. The V call is TRBV27, the J call TRBJ2-1, with a tentative D call TRBD2 (7 bases). Trimming cost V 2 bases and J 9 bases, with 14 bases left between them. CDR1 is MNHEY, CDR2 SMNVEV, per germline (reference sequence). The CDR3 sequence is 14 residues long.

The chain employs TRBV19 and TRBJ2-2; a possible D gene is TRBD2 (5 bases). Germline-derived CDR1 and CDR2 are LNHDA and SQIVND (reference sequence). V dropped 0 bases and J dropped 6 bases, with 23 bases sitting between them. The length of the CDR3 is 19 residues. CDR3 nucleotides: TGTGCCAGTAGTATAGATCGGATTTATGAGGGAAGGAGTCCCGGGGAGCTGTTTTTT. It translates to CASSIDRIYEGRSPGELFF. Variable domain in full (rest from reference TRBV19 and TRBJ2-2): DGGITQSPKYLFRKEGQNVTLSCEQNLNHDAMYWYRQDPGQGLRLIYYSQIVNDFQKGDIAEGYSVSREKKESFPLTVTSAQKNPTAFYLCASSIDRIYEGRSPGELFFGEGSRLTVL.

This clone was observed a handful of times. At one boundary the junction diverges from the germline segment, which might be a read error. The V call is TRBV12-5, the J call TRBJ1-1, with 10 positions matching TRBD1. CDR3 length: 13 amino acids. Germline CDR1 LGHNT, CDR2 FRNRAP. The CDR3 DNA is TGTGCTAGTGGTCCTCCGGGACAGGGGCCACGGACCTTT. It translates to CASGPPGQGPRTF.

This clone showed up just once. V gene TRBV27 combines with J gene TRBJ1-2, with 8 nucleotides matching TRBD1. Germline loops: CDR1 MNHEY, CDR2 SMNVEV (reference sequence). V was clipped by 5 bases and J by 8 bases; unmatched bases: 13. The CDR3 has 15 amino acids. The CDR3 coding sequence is TGTGCCAGCAGTCTCCAGGGGGTCAGGGGGCACGGCTACACCTTC. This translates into CASSLQGVRGHGYTF.

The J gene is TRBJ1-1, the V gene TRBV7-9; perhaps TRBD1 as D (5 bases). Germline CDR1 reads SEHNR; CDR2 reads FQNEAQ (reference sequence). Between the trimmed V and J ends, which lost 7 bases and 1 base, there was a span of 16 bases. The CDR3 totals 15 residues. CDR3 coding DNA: TGTGCCAGCATCCCCTCCGGGGGATGGAACACTGAAGCTTTCTTT. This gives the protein CASIPSGGWNTEAFF.

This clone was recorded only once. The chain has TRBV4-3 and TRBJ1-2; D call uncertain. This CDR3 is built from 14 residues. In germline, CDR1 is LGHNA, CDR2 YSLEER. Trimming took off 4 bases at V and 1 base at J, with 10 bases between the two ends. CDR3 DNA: TGCGCCAGCAGCCTACCCGGGTTTAACTATGGCTACACCTTC. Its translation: CASSLPGFNYGYTF.

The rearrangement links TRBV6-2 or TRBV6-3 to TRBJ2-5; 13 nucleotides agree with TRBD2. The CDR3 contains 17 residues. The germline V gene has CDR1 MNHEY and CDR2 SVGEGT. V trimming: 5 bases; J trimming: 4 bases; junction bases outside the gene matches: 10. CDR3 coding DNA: TGTGCCAGCAGTCACGGACTAGCGGGGGCTCTGGGAGAGACCCAGTACTTC. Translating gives CASSHGLAGALGETQYF.

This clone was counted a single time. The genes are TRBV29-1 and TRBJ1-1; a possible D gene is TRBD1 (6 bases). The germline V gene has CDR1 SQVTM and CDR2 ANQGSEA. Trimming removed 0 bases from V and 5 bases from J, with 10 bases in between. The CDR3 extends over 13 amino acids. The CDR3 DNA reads TGCAGCGTTGAAGAGGGAGGGGGTACTGAAGCTTTCTTT. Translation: CSVEEGGGTEAFF.

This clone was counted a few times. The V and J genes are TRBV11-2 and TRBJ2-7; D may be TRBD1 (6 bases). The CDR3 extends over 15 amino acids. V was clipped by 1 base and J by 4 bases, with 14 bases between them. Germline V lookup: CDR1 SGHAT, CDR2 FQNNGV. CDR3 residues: CASSLGGGGRYEQYF. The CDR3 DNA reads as TGTGCCAGCAGCTTAGGAGGTGGGGGCAGGTACGAGCAGTACTTC.

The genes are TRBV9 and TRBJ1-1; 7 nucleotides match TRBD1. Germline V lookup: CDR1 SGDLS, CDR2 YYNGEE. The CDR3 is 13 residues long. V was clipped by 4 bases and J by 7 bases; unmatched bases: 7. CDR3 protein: CASSPGGQVEAFF. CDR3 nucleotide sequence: TGTGCCAGCAGCCCCGGCGGACAGGTTGAAGCTTTCTTT.

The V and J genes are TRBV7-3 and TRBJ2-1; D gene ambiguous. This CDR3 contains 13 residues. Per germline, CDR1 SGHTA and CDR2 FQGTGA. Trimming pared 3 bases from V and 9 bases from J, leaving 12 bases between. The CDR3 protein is CASSFHGQAEQFF. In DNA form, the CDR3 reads TGTGCCAGCAGCTTCCACGGCCAGGCTGAGCAGTTCTTC.

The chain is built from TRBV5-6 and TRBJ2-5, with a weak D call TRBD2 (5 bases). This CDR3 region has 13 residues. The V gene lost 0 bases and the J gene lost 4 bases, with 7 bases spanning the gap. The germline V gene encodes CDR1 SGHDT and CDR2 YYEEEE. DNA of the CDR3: TGTGCCAGCAGCTTGGTACTAGGAGAGACCCAGTACTTC. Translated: CASSLVLGETQYF.